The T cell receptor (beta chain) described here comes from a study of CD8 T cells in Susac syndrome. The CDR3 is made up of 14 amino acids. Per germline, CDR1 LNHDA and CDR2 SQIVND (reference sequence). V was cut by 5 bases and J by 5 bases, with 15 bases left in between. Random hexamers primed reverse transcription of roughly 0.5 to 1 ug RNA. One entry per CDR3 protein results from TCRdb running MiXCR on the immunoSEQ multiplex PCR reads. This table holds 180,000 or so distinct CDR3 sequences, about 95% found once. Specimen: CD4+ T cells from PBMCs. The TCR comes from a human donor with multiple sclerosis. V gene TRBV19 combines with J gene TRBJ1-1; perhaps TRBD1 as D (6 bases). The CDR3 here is CASSRYLGATEAFF. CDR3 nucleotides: TGTGCCAGTAGTCGTTATCTGGGGGCGACTGAAGCTTTCTTT.